The next 24 T cell receptor beta chains were all read from a single sample in a study of neurological immune-mediated disorders (dated by TCRdb to the late 2010s). The meaning of the sample's time point label: longitudinal time-point 1 (baseline). Library method: 5' RACE. Instrument on record: Illumina HiSeq 2500. TCRdb handled the public reads itself, with Q25 trimming in fastp and clone calling in MiXCR, and kept productive beta chains. Rows are combined by CDR3 protein, so each entry shows the most common genes and DNA. Counted in this sample were 55,000 to 75,000 distinct CDR3 sequences; around 15% of them appeared once. 3.5% to 5.5% of the sample lies in the top ten. Sequencing input: PBMCs. Receptors were obtained from a female donor with HTLV-1-associated myelopathy (HAM/TSP).

In its sample, this clonotype was seen many times. V is TRBV7-2 and J is TRBJ2-3; 8 nucleotides line up with TRBD1. CDR1 SGHTA and CDR2 FQGNSA come from the germline V gene. This CDR3 has 16 residues. The trim removed 1 base at V and 4 bases at J, leaving 7 bases unmatched. The CDR3 loop reads CASSLVGQGAADTQYF. The DNA for the CDR3 is TGTGCCAGCAGCTTAGTAGGGCAGGGGGCAGCAGATACGCAGTATTTT.

This clonotype was counted ten times or more. J is TRBJ1-4 and V is TRBV11-2; D uncertain. CDR3 size: 15 residues. The germline V gene encodes CDR1 SGHAT and CDR2 FQNNGV. V dropped 1 base and J dropped 0 bases, with 6 bases sitting between them. The CDR3 DNA is TGTGCCAGCAGCTTAGCTCCAGCAACTAATGAAAAACTGTTTTTT. Encoded protein: CASSLAPATNEKLFF.

This clonotype was detected many times. The chain has TRBV5-1 and TRBJ2-1; D gene ambiguous. V shed 2 bases and J shed 7 bases, with 10 bases lying between them. Germline V lookup: CDR1 SGHRS, CDR2 YFSETQ. The CDR3 runs 13 residues. In DNA form, the CDR3 reads TGCGCCAGCAGCTTCGAATCAAGGAATGAGCAGTTCTTC. It is translated as CASSFESRNEQFF.

This clonotype was counted many times. The chain combines TRBV27 with TRBJ1-1; D remains unclear. This CDR3 is built from 15 residues. Germline values: CDR1 MNHEY, CDR2 SMNVEV (reference sequence). The germline V and J ends were trimmed by 0 bases and 1 base, with 9 bases remaining between them. Written as DNA, the CDR3 is TGTGCCAGCAGTTTATCGTACGGGAGGAACACTGAAGCTTTCTTT. Translating gives CASSLSYGRNTEAFF.

At least ten counts were recorded for this clonotype. CDR3 sequence (DNA): TGCGCCAGCAGCTCCCCCGTAGGGGAGAACACTGAAGCTTTCTTT. It yields the protein CASSSPVGENTEAFF. The gene calls are TRBV5-1 and TRBJ1-1; D might be TRBD1 (5 bases). Germline loops: CDR1 SGHRS, CDR2 YFSETQ. The CDR3 runs 15 residues. V dropped 3 bases and J dropped 1 base, with 13 bases sitting between them.

This clonotype was seen only once. V gene TRBV4-1 combines with J gene TRBJ2-2; TRBD1 aligns across 7 bases. Per the germline V gene, CDR1 is MGHRA and CDR2 is YSYEKL. This CDR3 has 16 residues. The ends lost 4 bases at V and 0 bases at J; junction bases unmatched: 5. CDR3 sequence reads: CASSRDSRSNTGELFF. Written as DNA, the CDR3 is TGCGCCAGCAGCCGGGACAGCCGATCGAACACCGGGGAGCTGTTTTTT.

This clonotype was observed a single time. The germline gene is not matched at one end of the junction; a read error may be the cause. This rearrangement joins TRBV11-2 to TRBJ2-3; D gene uncertain. CDR1 and CDR2 (germline): SGHAT, FQNNGV. The CDR3 length is 13 residues. CDR3 protein: CATSLALTDTQYF. The CDR3 DNA is TGTGCCACCAGCTTAGCTTTGACAGATACGCAGTATTTT.

This clonotype was seen at least ten times. The rearrangement uses TRBV5-1 and TRBJ2-7, with 9 positions matching TRBD1. The CDR3 totals 14 residues. Germline V gene lookup returns CDR1 SGHRS and CDR2 YFSETQ. With V trimmed by 4 bases and J by 3 bases, 5 bases remained unmatched. The CDR3 protein is CASSPGQGFYEQYF. The CDR3 DNA follows: TGCGCCAGCAGCCCGGGACAGGGTTTCTACGAGCAGTACTTC.

This clonotype was seen ten or more times. The CDR3 sequence: CASRRGGAIEQFF. The DNA for the CDR3 is TGTGCCAGCAGGAGGGGGGGGGCCATTGAGCAGTTCTTC. The chain links TRBV12-3 or TRBV12-4 to TRBJ2-1; TRBD2 is a possible D gene (7 bases). This CDR3 region has 13 residues. V was trimmed by 6 bases and J by 9 bases, leaving 15 bases between them.

This clonotype was detected ten times or more. The chain links TRBV20-1 to TRBJ1-1; D may be TRBD1 (6 bases). Trimming removed 4 bases at V and 2 bases at J, with 8 bases between. Looked up from germline, CDR1 is DFQATT and CDR2 is SNEGSKA (reference sequence). This CDR3 region has 12 residues. The chain's CDR3 is CSAKQGNTEAFF. The DNA for the CDR3 is TGCAGTGCTAAACAGGGAAACACTGAAGCTTTCTTT.

Details on this clonotype: A single base separates this from a much larger clone, so it may be a read error. This chain uses TRBV12-3 or TRBV12-4 with TRBJ2-4; D remains ambiguous. V was shortened by 6 bases and J by 1 base, with 13 bases between the two germline ends. The CDR3 has 15 residues. The CDR3 bases are TGTGCCAGCAGCACCTCCCCCACCGCCAAAAACATTCAGTACTTC. Translating gives CASSTSPTAKNIQYF.

By sample fraction, this clonotype is medium-sized. The CDR3 reads CSVEGSRANIQYF. The DNA for the CDR3 is TGCAGCGTTGAAGGGTCTCGGGCGAACATTCAGTACTTC. The chain employs TRBV29-1 and TRBJ2-4; D is undetermined. Looked up from germline, CDR1 is SQVTM and CDR2 is ANQGSEA. The CDR3 is 13 amino acids. V lost 1 base and J lost 7, with 11 bases in between.

This clonotype was seen a few times. The gene calls are TRBV7-2 and TRBJ2-7; 11 positions match TRBD2. This CDR3 contains 16 residues. The germline gives CDR1 SGHTA, CDR2 FQGNSA. V was pared by 5 bases and J by 1 base, with 7 bases of the junction left unmatched. CDR3 sequence reads: CASSTSLAGGSYEQYF. The DNA for the CDR3 is TGTGCCAGCAGCACGAGCTTAGCGGGGGGGTCCTACGAGCAGTACTTC.

This clonotype was detected many times. This sequence joins TRBV12-3 or TRBV12-4 and TRBJ1-2, with unresolved D. V lost 3 bases, J lost 5 bases, and 7 bases lay in between. CDR3 length: 12 amino acids. CDR3 region: CASSFDPYGYTF. The DNA for the CDR3 is TGTGCCAGCAGTTTCGACCCATATGGCTACACCTTC.

This clonotype was detected many times. The CDR3, as DNA: TGTGCCAGCAGGACAGACGGGGAGCTGTTTTTT. This codes for CASRTDGELFF. This chain connects TRBV27 to TRBJ2-2, with a weak D call TRBD1 (5 bases). The germline V gene encodes CDR1 MNHEY and CDR2 SMNVEV (reference sequence). CDR3 length: 11 residues. Trimming shortened V by 6 bases and J by 7 bases, and 6 bases separated the two germline ends.

This clonotype has at least ten counts. V is TRBV5-1 and J is TRBJ2-6; no firm D call. The germline CDR1 and CDR2 sequences are SGHRS and YFSETQ. V gave up 0 bases and J gave up 0 bases, with 7 bases separating them. The CDR3 sequence is 16 residues long. The CDR3 reads CASSLEPDSGANVLTF. CDR3 bases: TGCGCCAGCAGCTTGGAACCGGACTCTGGGGCCAACGTCCTGACTTTC.

This clonotype appeared many times. The J gene is TRBJ2-3, the V gene TRBV7-7; no clear D gene. The V and J ends lost 5 bases and 2 bases respectively, with 8 bases between them. Germline lookup yields CDR1 SSHAT and CDR2 FNYEAQ (reference sequence). The CDR3 is 13 amino acids. The CDR3 DNA follows: TGTGCCAGCAGCCCCCGTGCCACAGATACGCAGTATTTT. Its translation: CASSPRATDTQYF.

The sample holds many counts of this clonotype. The chain combines TRBV2 with TRBJ1-1, with a tentative D call TRBD1 (6 bases). V was cut by 5 bases and J by 0 bases, with 7 bases left in between. The CDR3 length is 13 residues. From germline, CDR1 is SNHLY and CDR2 FYNNEI. The CDR3 is CASSRDMNTEAFF. CDR3 sequence (DNA): TGTGCCAGCAGTAGGGACATGAACACTGAAGCTTTCTTT.

In its sample, this clonotype was seen many times. The rearrangement joins TRBV5-1 to TRBJ2-3, with D hard to call. This CDR3 spans 11 amino acids. The V gene lost 6 bases and the J gene lost 2 bases, with 4 bases spanning the gap. Germline CDR1 is SGHRS and CDR2 is YFSETQ. The CDR3: CASTDTDTQYF. The DNA of the CDR3 is TGCGCCAGCACGGACACAGATACGCAGTATTTT.

A few counts support this clonotype. A much bigger clone sits one base away, suggesting this may be a read error. The rearrangement uses TRBV20-1 and TRBJ1-1; weak D call: TRBD1 (6 bases). The CDR3 loop spans 12 amino acids. CDR1 is DFQATT and CDR2 is SNEGSKA in the germline V gene (reference sequence). CDR3 residues: CSIFWTATEAFF. The CDR3 DNA reads TGCAGCATTTTCTGGACAGCCACTGAAGCTTTCTTT.

This clonotype was found a few times. V gene TRBV20-1 combines with J gene TRBJ2-1, with a possible D match to TRBD1 (5 bases). Germline assignment: CDR1 DFQATT and CDR2 SNEGSKA (reference sequence). V dropped 2 bases and J dropped 7 bases, with 18 bases sitting between them. The CDR3 spans 15 residues. CDR3 in amino acids: CSARTPTNSGNEQFF. As DNA, the CDR3 is TGCAGTGCTAGAACCCCTACCAATTCAGGGAATGAGCAGTTCTTC.

V gene TRBV6-1 combines with J gene TRBJ1-1; 7 bases fit TRBD1. V gave up 5 bases and J gave up 0 bases; unmatched junction bases: 9. The CDR3 contains 16 residues. Germline lookup yields CDR1 MNHNS and CDR2 SASEGT. DNA for the CDR3: TGTGCCAGCAGTCCCCAATGGACAGGTTTGAACACTGAAGCTTTCTTT. Protein: CASSPQWTGLNTEAFF.

Many counts were recorded for this clonotype. This chain connects TRBV4-1 to TRBJ1-5; no clear D gene. Germline values: CDR1 MGHRA, CDR2 YSYEKL. This CDR3 has 18 amino acids. The germline V and J ends were trimmed by 0 bases and 3 bases, with 18 bases remaining between them. CDR3 DNA sequence: TGCGCCAGCAGCCAAGATGTCCTCTTCGCAGAAGACAATCAGCCCCAGCATTTT. This encodes CASSQDVLFAEDNQPQHF.

The chain combines TRBV6-5 with TRBJ2-1; the D call may be TRBD1 or TRBD2 (5 bases each). The V and J ends lost 2 bases and 5 bases respectively, with 10 bases between them. This CDR3 has 14 amino acids. The germline gives CDR1 MNHEY, CDR2 SVGAGI. The CDR3 DNA reads as TGTGCCAGCAGTTACGGGACCGTAGACAATGAGCAGTTCTTC. As protein: CASSYGTVDNEQFF.